These 27 T cell receptor beta chains came from one sample sequenced in a study of T cell clonality in common variable immunodeficiency. The study's findings and limits: In common variable immunodeficiency, TCR beta chains reportedly carried fewer deletions and N-nucleotide insertions.

This table comes from immunoSEQ multiplex PCR, and its TCRdb copy is limited to in-frame clones, with some not included. This sample has approximately 29,000 clones, each found more than once. Their antigens remain unidentified. Sequencing was carried out using peripheral blood mononuclear cells. Source of these receptors: a human donor with common variable immunodeficiency.

This clone has a count of ten or more. The read stops 3 residues short of the end of the CDR3; the missing end is completed from the germline J gene. V and J are TRBV7-9 and TRBJ2-5, with 9 bases identical to TRBD1. The CDR3 runs to 14 residues. The germline V gene has CDR1 SEHNR and CDR2 FQNEAQ (reference sequence). V lost 4 bases, J lost 5 bases, and 5 bases stayed unmatched. The CDR3: CASSSRTGVETQYF. CDR3 bases read: TGTGCCAGCAGCTCTCGGACAGGGGTTGAGACC.

This clone was counted at least ten times. The observed sequence ends 3 residues before the CDR3 terminus, with the missing tail filled in from the germline J gene. The chain has TRBV5-6 and TRBJ2-2; D is unresolved. The CDR3 covers 11 residues. CDR1 SGHDT and CDR2 YYEEEE come from the germline V gene. CDR3 in amino acids: CASSLGPKLFF. CDR3 bases read: TGTGCCAGCAGCTTGGGTCCAAAG. Full variable domain (rest looked up from reference TRBV5-6 and TRBJ2-2): DAGVTQSPTHLIKTRGQQVTLRCSPKSGHDTVSWYQQALGQGPQFIFQYYEEEERQRGNFPDRFSGHQFPNYSSELNVNALLLGDSALYLCASSLGPKLFFGEGSRLTVL.

As for this clone: The read gets to within 3 residues of the CDR3 end, and the germline J gene fills in the rest. The chain recombines TRBV7-2 with TRBJ1-2; a weak D match, TRBD1 (5 bases). This CDR3 is 15 amino acids long. Trimming stripped 3 bases from V and 7 bases from J, with 18 bases between. Germline V CDR1 and CDR2: SGHTA, FQGNSA. CDR3 bases read: TGTGCCAGCAGCTTCGGGCAGGGACTTTCTGGTGGC. As protein: CASSFGQGLSGG. The whole CDR3 sequence is CASSFGQGLSGGYTF.

On this clone itself: The read falls 3 residues short of the CDR3 end, and the missing part is taken from the germline J gene. The V gene is TRBV7-8, the J gene TRBJ2-5; possibly TRBD1 for D (5 bases). This CDR3 comprises 14 residues. From germline, CDR1 is SGHVS and CDR2 FQNEAQ. V lost 2 bases and J 4 bases, leaving 11 bases between the germline ends. The sequenced CDR3 bases are TGTGCCAGCAGCTTAAATCAGGGCTCAGAGACC. Translating it yields CASSLNQGSET. The whole CDR3 protein reads CASSLNQGSETQYF.

Ten or more counts support this clone. The CDR3 is cut off 3 residues early in the read; its end comes from the germline J gene. The chain employs TRBV2 and TRBJ1-1, with 8 bases matching TRBD1. From germline, CDR1 is SNHLY and CDR2 FYNNEI. The CDR3 sequence is 13 residues long. V was pared by 6 bases and J by 5 bases, with 5 bases of the junction left unmatched. The CDR3 spells CASSGQGWTEAFF. CDR3 DNA (partial): TGTGCCAGCAGCGGACAGGGCTGGACTGAA.

Remarks on this clone: The observed sequence ends 3 residues before the CDR3 terminus, with the missing tail filled in from the germline J gene. The V gene is TRBV7-2, the J gene TRBJ2-7; 7 bases map to TRBD1. This CDR3 has 14 amino acids. V lost 1 base, J lost 2 bases, and 2 bases stayed unmatched. Looked up from germline, CDR1 is SGHTA and CDR2 is FQGNSA. CDR3: CASSLGQGAYEQYF. CDR3 DNA (partial): TGTGCCAGCAGCTTAGGGCAGGGGGCCTACGAG.

The CDR3 spells CASSLGDKNTEAFF. CDR3 bases read: TGTGCCAGCAGCTTAGGGGACAAGAACACTGAA. The chain links TRBV11-2 to TRBJ1-1; tentative D call: TRBD1 (6 bases). The read falls 3 residues short of the CDR3 end, and the missing part is taken from the germline J gene. CDR1 is SGHAT and CDR2 is FQNNGV in the germline V gene. V was trimmed by 1 base and J by 1 base, leaving 7 bases between them. The CDR3 is made up of 14 amino acids. Based on the CDR3 plus reference TRBV11-2 and TRBJ1-1, the full variable domain is EAGVAQSPRYKIIEKRQSVAFWCNPISGHATLYWYQQILGQGPKLLIQFQNNGVVDDSQLPKDRFSAERLKGVDSTLKIQPAKLEDSAVYLCASSLGDKNTEAFFGQGTRLTVV.

This clone was observed a handful of times. Sequencing ends 3 residues short of the CDR3 end; the germline J gene provides the rest. This chain joins TRBV2 and TRBJ2-7, with 7 nucleotides matching TRBD1. There are 14 residues in the CDR3. The V gene end was trimmed by 8 bases and the J gene end by 2 bases; junction bases not matched to a gene: 9. Germline CDR1 SNHLY, CDR2 FYNNEI. The CDR3 DNA, read in part, is TGTGCCAGCCGGTTGGGACAGAAGGCCTACGAG. Amino acid sequence: CASRLGQKAYE. The entire CDR3 sequence reads CASRLGQKAYEQYF.

Notes on this clone: A read error may produce the germline difference seen at one junction end. The read gets to within 3 residues of the CDR3 end, and the germline J gene fills in the rest. The chain recombines TRBV7-7 with TRBJ1-6; D is ambiguous. This CDR3 region has 13 residues. The V gene's germline CDR1 is SSHAT and CDR2 FNYEAQ (reference sequence). Partial CDR3 DNA: TGTGCTAGCAGCTTAGAGTCTGGCTCACCC. The encoded protein is CASSLESGSP. From start to end, the CDR3 is CASSLESGSPLHF.

This clone occurred a few times. The read ends 3 residues shy of where the CDR3 ends; the end is completed using the germline J gene. The V call is TRBV6-2 or TRBV6-3, the J call TRBJ2-3; 9 positions match TRBD2. The CDR3 length is 15 residues. CDR1 MNHEY and CDR2 SVGEGT come from the germline V gene. With V trimmed by 7 bases and J by 0 bases, 5 bases remained unmatched. The DNA read from the CDR3 is TGTGCCAGCAACCCGGGACTAGCTAGCACAGATACG. Translation: CASNPGLASTDT. In full, the CDR3 reads CASNPGLASTDTQYF.

This clone was detected many times. The CDR3 end falls 3 residues outside the read, so it is completed with the germline J gene. This chain connects TRBV18 to TRBJ1-2; 7 positions agree with TRBD1. With 6 bases clipped from V and 4 bases from J, the junction kept 8 bases outside the gene matches. This CDR3 comprises 14 residues. Germline CDR1 is KGHSH and CDR2 is LQKENI. The sequenced CDR3 bases are TGTGCCAGCTCTCGCGACAGGGAATCCTATGGC. The encoded protein is CASSRDRESYG. The complete CDR3 protein is CASSRDRESYGYTF.

The sample holds a few counts of this clone. The DNA ends 3 residues before the CDR3 does, and the rest of the CDR3 is filled in from the germline J gene. The chain is built from TRBV7-6 and TRBJ2-7, with TRBD1 matching over 8 bases. The length of the CDR3 is 12 residues. The germline gives CDR1 SGHVS, CDR2 FNYEAQ. Trimming cost V 9 bases and J 5 bases; bases outside gene matches: 6. The part of the CDR3 DNA that was read is TGTGCCAGGAAACCCAGGGGGCACGAG. This translates into CARKPRGHE. From start to end, the CDR3 is CARKPRGHEQYF.

The part of the CDR3 DNA that was read is TGCGCCAGCAGCCCCGGCAGGGCAGGGCGTACCCTTGAA. Its protein product is CASSPGRAGRTLE. From start to end, the CDR3 is CASSPGRAGRTLEAFF. This chain joins TRBV5-1 and TRBJ1-1, with D tentatively TRBD1 (5 bases). The read gets to within 3 residues of the CDR3 end, and the germline J gene fills in the rest. The CDR3 contains 16 residues. Germline loops: CDR1 SGHRS, CDR2 YFSETQ. The V end was cut by 4 bases, the J end by 7 bases, with 23 bases between. Looking up the rest from reference TRBV5-1 and TRBJ1-1 gives the full variable domain: KAGVTQTPRYLIKTRGQQVTLSCSPISGHRSVSWYQQTPGQGLQFLFEYFSETQRNKGNFPGRFSGRQFSNSRSEMNVSTLELGDSALYLCASSPGRAGRTLEAFFGQGTRLTVV.

The table lists this clone with many counts. CDR3 bases read: TGCAGTGCGCCCTCCGGGACAGGGAACACTGAA. It specifies CSAPSGTGNTE. The complete CDR3 sequence is CSAPSGTGNTEAFF. This chain connects TRBV20-1 to TRBJ1-1; 8 nucleotides match TRBD1. The DNA ends 3 residues before the CDR3 does, and the rest of the CDR3 is filled in from the germline J gene. The trim removed 6 bases at V and 1 base at J, leaving 7 bases unmatched. CDR3 length: 14 residues. CDR1 and CDR2 from the germline V gene are DFQATT and SNEGSKA (reference sequence).

This clone was seen at least ten times. The CDR3 end falls 3 residues outside the read, so it is completed with the germline J gene. The chain uses TRBV7-4 and TRBJ1-5; TRBD1 matches 7 bases. Per the germline V gene, CDR1 is SGHVT and CDR2 is SQSDAQ. Trimming cost V 5 bases and J 1 base; bases outside gene matches: 5. The CDR3 sequence is 15 residues long. CDR3 amino acids: CASSRDRVSNQPQHF. The sequenced part of the CDR3 DNA is TGTGCCAGCAGCCGAGACAGGGTAAGCAATCAGCCC.

In its sample, this clone was seen a few times. The read ends 3 residues shy of where the CDR3 ends; the end is completed using the germline J gene. The chain carries TRBV7-8 and TRBJ2-1; TRBD2 is a possible D gene (6 bases). The CDR3 is made up of 16 amino acids. Per germline, CDR1 SGHVS and CDR2 FQNEAQ. Trimming took 3 bases from V and 2 from J, leaving 14 bases between them. The part of the CDR3 DNA that was read is TGTGCCAGCAGCTTTATGGGGTGGGGGGCCTACAATGAG. Its translation is CASSFMGWGAYNE. The entire CDR3 is CASSFMGWGAYNEQFF.

With regard to this clone: The read terminates 3 residues before the CDR3 end, so the remaining end is supplied by the germline J gene. The V gene is TRBV29-1, the J gene TRBJ1-4; D possibly corresponds to TRBD1 (6 bases). The germline V and J ends were trimmed by 5 bases and 6 bases, with 13 bases remaining between them. The germline V gene has CDR1 SQVTM and CDR2 ANQGSEA. The CDR3 has 13 amino acids. CDR3: CSVNQGRDEKLFF. The covered CDR3 bases are TGCAGCGTTAATCAGGGGAGGGATGAAAAA.

This clone was found a few times. The CDR3 goes on 3 residues after the read ends, and that part is filled in from the germline J gene. The chain employs TRBV20-1 and TRBJ2-1, with 9 bases identical to TRBD2. Trimming cost V 5 bases and J 4 bases; bases outside gene matches: 6. Germline V CDR1 and CDR2: DFQATT, SNEGSKA (reference sequence). This CDR3 contains 14 residues. CDR3 in amino acids: CSAPRGGVYNEQFF. The part of the CDR3 DNA that was read is TGCAGTGCTCCGCGCGGGGGGGTTTACAATGAG.

This clone was counted between two and nine times. The observed sequence ends 3 residues before the CDR3 terminus, with the missing tail filled in from the germline J gene. The J gene is TRBJ2-3, the V gene TRBV5-6; D uncertain. The V gene's germline CDR1 is SGHDT and CDR2 YYEEEE. CDR3 length: 13 amino acids. The sequenced CDR3 bases are TGTGCCAGCAGCTCGAAGGCCGCCCCCTCG. Its protein is CASSSKAAPS. In full, the CDR3 reads CASSSKAAPSQYF.

This clone was picked up a small number of times. The read comes to an end 3 residues before the CDR3 does, leaving the germline J gene to fill in the end. The chain links TRBV18 to TRBJ2-3; the D gene is possibly TRBD1 (6 bases). V gave up 9 bases and J gave up 2 bases, with 9 bases separating them. The length of the CDR3 is 12 residues. CDR1 KGHSH and CDR2 LQKENI come from the germline V gene. CDR3 residues: CASQGYTDTQYF. The CDR3 DNA, read in part, is TGTGCCAGTCAGGGGTACACAGATACG.

This clone occurred many times. The read halts 3 residues ahead of the CDR3 end, with the missing end drawn from the germline J gene. V gene TRBV4-1 combines with J gene TRBJ2-7, with D perhaps matching TRBD1 (6 bases). Germline V CDR1 and CDR2: MGHRA, YSYEKL. This CDR3 has 16 residues. V lost 1 base to trimming and J lost 3 bases, with 16 bases between them. The CDR3 DNA, read in part, is TGCGCCAGCAGCCAAGGCCCTGGCAGGGGAGTCTACGAG. Its protein product is CASSQGPGRGVYE. The whole CDR3 sequence reads CASSQGPGRGVYEQYF.

CDR3 residues: CASSPETGYGYTF. The DNA read from the CDR3 is TGTGCCAGCTCACCTGAGACAGGGTATGGC. The gene calls are TRBV18 and TRBJ1-2; TRBD1 aligns across 7 bases. Coverage ceases 3 residues before the CDR3 finishes, and the germline J gene fills in the end. The CDR3 extends over 13 amino acids. Germline-derived CDR1 and CDR2 are KGHSH and LQKENI. Losses at the gene ends were 3 bases for V and 5 bases for J; bases not matched to a gene: 3. Full variable domain (outside the CDR3, taken from reference TRBV18 and TRBJ1-2): NAGVMQNPRHLVRRRGQEARLRCSPMKGHSHVYWYRQLPEEGLKFMVYLQKENIIDESGMPKERFSAEFPKEGPSILRIQQVVRGDSAAYFCASSPETGYGYTFGSGTRLTVV.

This clone occurred many times. The sequence runs out 3 residues before the end of the CDR3; the remainder is reconstructed from the germline J gene. The chain uses TRBV2 and TRBJ2-2; 8 bases map to TRBD1. Germline V gene sequence: CDR1 SNHLY, CDR2 FYNNEI. CDR3 length equals 15 residues. V gave up 6 bases and J gave up 5 bases; unmatched junction bases: 8. CDR3 loop: CASSRTGFKTGELFF. Incomplete CDR3 DNA: TGTGCCAGCAGCCGGACAGGGTTTAAGACCGGGGAG.

A word on this clone: The read finishes 3 residues shy of the CDR3 end, and the germline J gene is used to complete it. V gene TRBV7-9 combines with J gene TRBJ1-2, with TRBD1 matching over 7 bases. The germline V gene encodes CDR1 SEHNR and CDR2 FQNEAQ (reference sequence). CDR3 size: 15 residues. The ends lost 5 bases at V and 1 base at J; junction bases unmatched: 7. CDR3 residues: CASSARQGVNYGYTF. The CDR3 bases that were read are TGTGCCAGCAGCGCCAGACAGGGAGTTAACTATGGC.

This clone has ten or more counts. The CDR3 spells CASSLPAGQSEKLFF. The sequenced CDR3 bases are TGTGCCAGCAGCTTGCCGGCAGGGCAGAGTGAAAAA. This chain joins TRBV5-6 and TRBJ1-4; perhaps TRBD1 as D (5 bases). The read gets to within 3 residues of the CDR3 end, and the germline J gene fills in the rest. Germline V gene lookup returns CDR1 SGHDT and CDR2 YYEEEE. V lost 1 base and J 7 bases, leaving 14 bases between the germline ends. The CDR3 extends over 15 amino acids.

This clone occurred many times. The DNA read from the CDR3 is TGTGCCAGCAGCCCAGGGGGCCCCCTTTACAATGAG. This encodes CASSPGGPLYNE. The CDR3 in full is CASSPGGPLYNEQFF. The rearrangement links TRBV7-3 to TRBJ2-1; 8 bases are shared with TRBD1. The CDR3 is cut off 3 residues early in the read; its end comes from the germline J gene. V was clipped by 5 bases and J by 4 bases; unmatched bases: 7. CDR1 and CDR2 from the germline V gene are SGHTA and FQGTGA. The CDR3 consists of 15 residues.

This clone occurred many times. The CDR3 is cut off 3 residues early in the read; its end comes from the germline J gene. The V gene is TRBV6-2 or TRBV6-3, the J gene TRBJ1-2, with D maybe TRBD1 (6 bases). The CDR3 sequence is 11 residues long. Trimming shortened V by 5 bases and J by 7 bases, and 8 bases separated the two germline ends. Germline V CDR1 and CDR2: MNHEY, SVGEGT. CDR3: CASSNRVGYTF. Incomplete CDR3 DNA: TGTGCCAGCAGTAACAGGGTTGGC.